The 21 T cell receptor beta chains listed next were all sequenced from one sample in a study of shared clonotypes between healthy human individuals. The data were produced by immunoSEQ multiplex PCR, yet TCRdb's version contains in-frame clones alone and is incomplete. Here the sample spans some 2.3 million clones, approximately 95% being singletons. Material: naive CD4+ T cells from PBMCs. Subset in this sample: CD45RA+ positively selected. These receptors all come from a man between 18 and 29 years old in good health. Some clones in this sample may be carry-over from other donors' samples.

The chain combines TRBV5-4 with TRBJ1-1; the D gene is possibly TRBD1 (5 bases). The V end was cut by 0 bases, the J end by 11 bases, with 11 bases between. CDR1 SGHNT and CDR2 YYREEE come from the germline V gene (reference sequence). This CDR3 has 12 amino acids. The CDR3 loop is CASSLEGFVAFF. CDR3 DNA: TGTGCCAGCAGCTTGGAGGGGTTTGTGGCTTTCTTT.

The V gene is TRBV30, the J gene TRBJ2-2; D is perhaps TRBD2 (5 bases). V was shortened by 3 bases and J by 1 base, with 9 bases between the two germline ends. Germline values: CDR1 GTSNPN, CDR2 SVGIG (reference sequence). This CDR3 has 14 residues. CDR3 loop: CAWRGSGNTGELFF. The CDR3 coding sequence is TGTGCCTGGAGGGGGAGTGGGAACACCGGGGAGCTGTTTTTT.

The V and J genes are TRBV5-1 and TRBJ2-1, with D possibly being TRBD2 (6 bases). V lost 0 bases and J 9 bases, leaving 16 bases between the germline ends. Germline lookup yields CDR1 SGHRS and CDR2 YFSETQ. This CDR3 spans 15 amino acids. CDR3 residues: CASSLGAGSGSEQFF. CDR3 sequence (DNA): TGCGCCAGCAGCTTGGGCGCGGGAAGTGGAAGTGAGCAGTTCTTC.

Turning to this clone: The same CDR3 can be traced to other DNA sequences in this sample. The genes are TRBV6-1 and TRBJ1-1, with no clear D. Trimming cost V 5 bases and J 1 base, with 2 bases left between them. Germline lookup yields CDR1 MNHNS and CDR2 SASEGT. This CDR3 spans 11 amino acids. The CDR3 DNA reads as TGTGCCAGCAGTAGGAACACTGAAGCTTTCTTT. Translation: CASSRNTEAFF.

CDR3 loop: CASSSPGVTYGYTF. The CDR3 DNA reads TGTGCCAGCAGTTCTCCAGGGGTGACCTATGGCTACACCTTC. V gene TRBV28 combines with J gene TRBJ1-2; tentative D call: TRBD1 (6 bases). The CDR3 sequence is 14 residues long. Trimming removed 4 bases from V and 4 bases from J, with 13 bases in between. CDR1 is MDHEN, CDR2 SYDVKM, per germline.

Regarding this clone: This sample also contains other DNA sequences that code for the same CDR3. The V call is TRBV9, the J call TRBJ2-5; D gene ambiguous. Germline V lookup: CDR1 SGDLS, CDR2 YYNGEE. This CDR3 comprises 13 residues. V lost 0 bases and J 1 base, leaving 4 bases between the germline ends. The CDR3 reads CASSVGPQETQYF. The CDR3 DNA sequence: TGTGCCAGCAGCGTAGGACCCCAAGAGACCCAGTACTTC.

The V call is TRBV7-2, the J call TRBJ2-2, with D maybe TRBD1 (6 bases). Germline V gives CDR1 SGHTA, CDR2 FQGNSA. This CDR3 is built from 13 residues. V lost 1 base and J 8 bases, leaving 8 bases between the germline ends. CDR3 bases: TGTGCCAGCAGCTTAGGGACAGCGGGGGAGCTGTTTTTT. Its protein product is CASSLGTAGELFF. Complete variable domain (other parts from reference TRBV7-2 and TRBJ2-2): GAGVSQSPSNKVTEKGKDVELRCDPISGHTALYWYRQSLGQGLEFLIYFQGNSAPDKSGLPSDRFSAERTGGSVSTLTIQRTQQEDSAVYLCASSLGTAGELFFGEGSRLTVL.

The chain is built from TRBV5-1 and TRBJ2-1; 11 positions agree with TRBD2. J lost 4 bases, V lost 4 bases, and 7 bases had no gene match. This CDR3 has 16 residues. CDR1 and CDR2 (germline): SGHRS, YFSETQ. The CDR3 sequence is CASSQGTSGAYNEQFF. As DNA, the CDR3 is TGCGCCAGCAGCCAAGGGACTAGCGGTGCTTACAATGAGCAGTTCTTC.

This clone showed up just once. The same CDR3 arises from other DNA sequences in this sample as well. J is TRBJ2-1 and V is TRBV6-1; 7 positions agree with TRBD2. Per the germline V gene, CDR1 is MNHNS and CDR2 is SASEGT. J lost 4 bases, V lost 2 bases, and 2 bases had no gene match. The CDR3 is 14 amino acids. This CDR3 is CASSESGTYNEQFF. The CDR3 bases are TGTGCCAGCAGTGAAAGCGGGACGTACAATGAGCAGTTCTTC.

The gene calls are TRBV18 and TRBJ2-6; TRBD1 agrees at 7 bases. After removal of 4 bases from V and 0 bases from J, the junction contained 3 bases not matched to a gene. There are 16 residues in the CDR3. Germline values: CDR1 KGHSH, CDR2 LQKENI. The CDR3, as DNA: TGTGCCAGCTCACAGGGACAGAGCTCTGGGGCCAACGTCCTGACTTTC. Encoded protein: CASSQGQSSGANVLTF.

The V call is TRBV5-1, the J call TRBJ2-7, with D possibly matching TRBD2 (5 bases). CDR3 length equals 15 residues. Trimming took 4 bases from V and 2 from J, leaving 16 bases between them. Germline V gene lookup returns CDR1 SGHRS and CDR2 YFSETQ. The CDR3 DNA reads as TGCGCCAGCAGCCGGGAAATGGGCTCAGCCTACGAGCAGTACTTC. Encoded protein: CASSREMGSAYEQYF.

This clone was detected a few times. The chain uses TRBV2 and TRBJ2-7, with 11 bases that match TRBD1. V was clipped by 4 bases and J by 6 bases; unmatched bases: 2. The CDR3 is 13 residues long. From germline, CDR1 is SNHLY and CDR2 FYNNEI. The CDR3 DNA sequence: TGTGCCAGCAGTGCCGGGACAGGGGGCGAGCAGTACTTC. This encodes CASSAGTGGEQYF. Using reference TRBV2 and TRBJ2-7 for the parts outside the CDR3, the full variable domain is EPEVTQTPSHQVTQMGQEVILRCVPISNHLYFYWYRQILGQKVEFLVSFYNNEISEKSEIFDDQFSVERPDGSNFTLKIRSTKLEDSAMYFCASSAGTGGEQYFGPGTRLTVT.

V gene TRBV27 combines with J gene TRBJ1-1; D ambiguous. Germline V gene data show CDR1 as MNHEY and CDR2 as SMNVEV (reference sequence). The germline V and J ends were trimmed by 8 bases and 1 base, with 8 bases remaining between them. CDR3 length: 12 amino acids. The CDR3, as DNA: TGTGCCAGCCCTGCGGGGAACACTGAAGCTTTCTTT. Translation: CASPAGNTEAFF.

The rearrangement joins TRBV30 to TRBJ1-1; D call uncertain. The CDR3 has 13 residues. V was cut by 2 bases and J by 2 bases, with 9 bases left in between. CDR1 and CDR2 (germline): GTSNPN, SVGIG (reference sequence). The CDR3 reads CAWSRWRNTEAFF. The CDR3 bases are TGTGCCTGGAGTCGGTGGCGAAACACTGAAGCTTTCTTT.

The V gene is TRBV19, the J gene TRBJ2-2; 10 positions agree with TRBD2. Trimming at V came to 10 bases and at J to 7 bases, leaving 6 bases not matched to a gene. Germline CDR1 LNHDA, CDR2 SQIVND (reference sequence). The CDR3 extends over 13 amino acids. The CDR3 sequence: CATSGSWGGELFF. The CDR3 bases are TGTGCCACTAGCGGGAGTTGGGGCGGGGAGCTGTTTTTT.

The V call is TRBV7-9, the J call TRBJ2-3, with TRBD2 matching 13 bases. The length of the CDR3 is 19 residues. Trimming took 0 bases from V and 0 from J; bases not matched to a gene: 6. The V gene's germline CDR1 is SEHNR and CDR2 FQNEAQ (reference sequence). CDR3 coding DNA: TGTGCCAGCAGCTTAGCGAAGAGACTAGCGGGAGGAAGCACAGATACGCAGTATTTT. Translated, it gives CASSLAKRLAGGSTDTQYF.

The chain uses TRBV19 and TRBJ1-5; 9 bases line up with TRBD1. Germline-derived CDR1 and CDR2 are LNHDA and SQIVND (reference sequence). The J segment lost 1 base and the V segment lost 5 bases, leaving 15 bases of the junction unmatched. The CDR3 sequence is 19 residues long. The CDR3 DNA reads TGTGCCAGTAGTGGAGACCCGGGACAGGGACACCGAAGCAATCAGCCCCAGCATTTT. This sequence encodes CASSGDPGQGHRSNQPQHF.

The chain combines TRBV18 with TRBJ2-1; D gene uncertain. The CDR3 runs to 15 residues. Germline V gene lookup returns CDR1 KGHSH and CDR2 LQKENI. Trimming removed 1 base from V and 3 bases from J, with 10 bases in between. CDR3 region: CASSPRVESYNEQFF. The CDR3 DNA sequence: TGTGCCAGCTCACCACGGGTGGAAAGCTACAATGAGCAGTTCTTC.

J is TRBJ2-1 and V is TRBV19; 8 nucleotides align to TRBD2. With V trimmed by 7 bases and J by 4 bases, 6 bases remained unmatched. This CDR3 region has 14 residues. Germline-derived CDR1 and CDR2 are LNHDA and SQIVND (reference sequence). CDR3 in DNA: TGTGCCAGTAAGCGGCGGGAGGTGTACAATGAGCAGTTCTTC. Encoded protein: CASKRREVYNEQFF.

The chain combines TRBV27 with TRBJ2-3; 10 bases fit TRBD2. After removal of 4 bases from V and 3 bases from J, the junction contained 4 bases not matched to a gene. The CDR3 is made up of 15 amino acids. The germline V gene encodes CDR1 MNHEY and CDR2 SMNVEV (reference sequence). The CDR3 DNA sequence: TGTGCCAGCAGTTCACCGGGACTAGCGACAGATACGCAGTATTTT. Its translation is CASSSPGLATDTQYF.

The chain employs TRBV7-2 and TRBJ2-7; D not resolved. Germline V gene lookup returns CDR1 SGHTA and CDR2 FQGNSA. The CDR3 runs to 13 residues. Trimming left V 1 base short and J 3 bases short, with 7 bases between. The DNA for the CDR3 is TGTGCCAGCAGCTTAGACGTTTTCTACGAGCAGTACTTC. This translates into CASSLDVFYEQYF.